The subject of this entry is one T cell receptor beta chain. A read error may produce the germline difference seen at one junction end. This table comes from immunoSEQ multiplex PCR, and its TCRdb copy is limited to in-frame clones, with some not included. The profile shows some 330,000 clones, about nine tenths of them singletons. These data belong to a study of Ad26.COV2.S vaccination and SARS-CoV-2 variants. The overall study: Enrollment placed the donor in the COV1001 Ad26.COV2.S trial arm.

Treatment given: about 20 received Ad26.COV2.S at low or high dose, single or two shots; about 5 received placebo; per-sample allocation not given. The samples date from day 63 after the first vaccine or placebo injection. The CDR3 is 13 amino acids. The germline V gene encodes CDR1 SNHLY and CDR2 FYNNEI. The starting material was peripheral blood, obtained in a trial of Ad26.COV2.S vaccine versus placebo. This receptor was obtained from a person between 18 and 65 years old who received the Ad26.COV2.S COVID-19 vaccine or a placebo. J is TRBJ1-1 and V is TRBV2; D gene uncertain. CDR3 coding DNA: TGTGCGAGCAAGAATACAGCGAACACTGAAGCTTTCTTT. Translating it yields CASKNTANTEAFF.